This T cell receptor beta chain was identified in a study of Graves' ophthalmopathy and Graves' hyperthyroidism. Ophthalmopathy was moderately-to-severely active, CAS at least 3, NOSPECS at least 4, lasting under 3 months. Isolation of PBMCs was performed using 8 to 10 ml of fresh peripheral blood. General observations from the study: A classifier, a 13-signature model, separated ophthalmopathy from stable hyperthyroidism with approximately 87% sensitivity and about 83% specificity. Most thyroid clonotypes with frequency above 0.001 were detected in blood too.

As the template, RNA transcripts were used to amplify TCR beta CDR3 regions. Scientists carried out first-round RT-PCR using HTBI primers and then a second-round multiplex PCR. TCRdb reanalysed the multiplex PCR reads using MiXCR and keeps one entry per CDR3 protein. The sample carries 200,000 to 250,000 distinct CDR3 sequences, around a fifth recorded once. As for this clonotype: Its antigen is not identified. At one end the junction does not follow the germline gene, possibly because of a read error.

This CDR3 contains 13 residues. Germline lookup yields CDR1 ENHRY and CDR2 SYGVKD. The J gene is TRBJ1-1, the V gene TRBV10-3; D remains unclear. Sample: peripheral blood. The clonotype originates from a woman in her forties or fifties with Graves' ophthalmopathy. CDR3 bases: TGTGCCATCAGTGTGGGCCAGAACACTGAAGCTTCCTTT. Amino acids: CAISVGQNTEASF.